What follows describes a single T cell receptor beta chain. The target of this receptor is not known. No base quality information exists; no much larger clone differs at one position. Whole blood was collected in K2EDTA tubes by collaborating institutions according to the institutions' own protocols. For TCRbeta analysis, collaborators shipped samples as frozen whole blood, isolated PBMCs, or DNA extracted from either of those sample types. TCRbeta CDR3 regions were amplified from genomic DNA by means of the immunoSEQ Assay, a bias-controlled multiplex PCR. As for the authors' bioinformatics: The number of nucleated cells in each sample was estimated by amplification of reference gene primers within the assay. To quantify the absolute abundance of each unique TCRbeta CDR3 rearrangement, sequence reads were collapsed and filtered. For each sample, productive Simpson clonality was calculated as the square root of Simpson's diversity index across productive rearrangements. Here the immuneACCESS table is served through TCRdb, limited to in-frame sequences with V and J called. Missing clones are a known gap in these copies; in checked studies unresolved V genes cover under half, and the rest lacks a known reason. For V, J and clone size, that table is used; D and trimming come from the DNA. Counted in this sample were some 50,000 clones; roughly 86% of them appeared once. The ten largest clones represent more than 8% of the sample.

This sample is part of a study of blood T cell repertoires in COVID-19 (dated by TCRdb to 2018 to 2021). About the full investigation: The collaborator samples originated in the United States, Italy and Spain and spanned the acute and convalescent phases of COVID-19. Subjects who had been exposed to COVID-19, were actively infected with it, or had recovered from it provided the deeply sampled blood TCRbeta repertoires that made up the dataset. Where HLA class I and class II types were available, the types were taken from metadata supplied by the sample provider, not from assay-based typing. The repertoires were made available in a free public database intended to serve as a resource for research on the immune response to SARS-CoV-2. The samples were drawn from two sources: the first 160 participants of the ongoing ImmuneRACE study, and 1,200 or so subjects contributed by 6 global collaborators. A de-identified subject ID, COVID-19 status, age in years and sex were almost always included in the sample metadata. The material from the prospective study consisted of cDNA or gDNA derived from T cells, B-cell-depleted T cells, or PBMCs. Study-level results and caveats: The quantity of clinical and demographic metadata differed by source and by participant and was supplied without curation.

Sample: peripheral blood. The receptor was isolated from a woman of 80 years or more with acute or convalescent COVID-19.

The nucleotide sequence is given as TGCACCAGCAGCCAAGTCGCCGGGACTAGCAGAGATACGCAGTATTTT. It encodes CTSSQVAGTSRDTQYF. The chain is encoded by TRBV1 joined to TRBJ2-3; TRBD2 is the table's D call and was not checked against the DNA. TRBV1 is marked as a pseudogene. The CDR3 starts with the cysteine, ends with the phenylalanine, and has 16 residues. Just CDR3 DNA is preserved here, 48 bases in frame from base 1.